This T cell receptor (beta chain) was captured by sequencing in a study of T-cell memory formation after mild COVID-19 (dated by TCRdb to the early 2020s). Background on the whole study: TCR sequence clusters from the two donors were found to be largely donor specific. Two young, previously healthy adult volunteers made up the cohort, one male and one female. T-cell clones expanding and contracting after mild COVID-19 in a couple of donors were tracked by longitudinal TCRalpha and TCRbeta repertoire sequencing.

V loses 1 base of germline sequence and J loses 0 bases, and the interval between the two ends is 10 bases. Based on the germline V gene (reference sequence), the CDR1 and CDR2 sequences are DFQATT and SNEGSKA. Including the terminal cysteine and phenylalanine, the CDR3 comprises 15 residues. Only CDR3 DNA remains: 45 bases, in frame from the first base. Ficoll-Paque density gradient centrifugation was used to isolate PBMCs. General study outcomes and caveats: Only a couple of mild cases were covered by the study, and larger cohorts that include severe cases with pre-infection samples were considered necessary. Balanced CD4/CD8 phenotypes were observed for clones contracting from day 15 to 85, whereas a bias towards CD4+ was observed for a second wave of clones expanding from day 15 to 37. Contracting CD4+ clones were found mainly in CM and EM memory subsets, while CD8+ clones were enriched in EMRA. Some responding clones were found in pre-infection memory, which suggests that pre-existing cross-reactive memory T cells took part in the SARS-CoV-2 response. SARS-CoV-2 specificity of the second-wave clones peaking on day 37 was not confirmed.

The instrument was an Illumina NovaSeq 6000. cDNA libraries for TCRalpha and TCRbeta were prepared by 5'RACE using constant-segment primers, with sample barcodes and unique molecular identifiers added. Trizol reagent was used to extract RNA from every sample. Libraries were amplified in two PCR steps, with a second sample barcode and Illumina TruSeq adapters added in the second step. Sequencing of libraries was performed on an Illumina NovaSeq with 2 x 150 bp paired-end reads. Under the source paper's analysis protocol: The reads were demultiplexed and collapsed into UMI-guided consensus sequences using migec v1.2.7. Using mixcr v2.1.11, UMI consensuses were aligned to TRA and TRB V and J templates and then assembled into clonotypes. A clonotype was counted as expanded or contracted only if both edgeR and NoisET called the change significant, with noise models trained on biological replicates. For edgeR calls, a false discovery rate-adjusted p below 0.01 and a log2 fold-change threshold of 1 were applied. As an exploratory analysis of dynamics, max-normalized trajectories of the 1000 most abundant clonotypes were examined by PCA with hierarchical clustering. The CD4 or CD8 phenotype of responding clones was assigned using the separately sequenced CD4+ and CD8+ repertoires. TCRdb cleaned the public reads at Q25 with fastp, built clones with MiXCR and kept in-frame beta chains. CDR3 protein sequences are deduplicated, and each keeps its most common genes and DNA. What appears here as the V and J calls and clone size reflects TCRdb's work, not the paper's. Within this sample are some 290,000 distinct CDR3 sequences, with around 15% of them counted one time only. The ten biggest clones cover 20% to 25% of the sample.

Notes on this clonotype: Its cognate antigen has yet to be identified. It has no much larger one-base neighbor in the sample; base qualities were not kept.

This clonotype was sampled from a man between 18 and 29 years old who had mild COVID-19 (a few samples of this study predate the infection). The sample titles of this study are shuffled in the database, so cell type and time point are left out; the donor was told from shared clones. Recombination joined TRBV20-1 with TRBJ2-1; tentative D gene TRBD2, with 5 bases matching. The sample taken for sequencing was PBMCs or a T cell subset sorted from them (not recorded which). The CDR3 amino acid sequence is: CSARAPGSSYNEQFF. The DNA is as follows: TGCAGTGCTAGAGCCCCGGGGAGCTCCTACAATGAGCAGTTCTTC.